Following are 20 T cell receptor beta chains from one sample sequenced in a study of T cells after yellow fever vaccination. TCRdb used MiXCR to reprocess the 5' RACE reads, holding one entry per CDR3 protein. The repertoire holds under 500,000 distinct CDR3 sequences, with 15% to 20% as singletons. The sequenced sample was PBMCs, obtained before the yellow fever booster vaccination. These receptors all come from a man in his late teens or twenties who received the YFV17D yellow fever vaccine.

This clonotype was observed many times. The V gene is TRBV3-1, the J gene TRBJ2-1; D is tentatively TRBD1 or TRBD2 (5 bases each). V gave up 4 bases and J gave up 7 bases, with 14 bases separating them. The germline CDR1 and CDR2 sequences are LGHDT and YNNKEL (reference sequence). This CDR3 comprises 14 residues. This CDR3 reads CASSPLGERNEQFF. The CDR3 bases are TGTGCCAGCAGCCCTCTAGGGGAGCGGAATGAGCAGTTCTTC.

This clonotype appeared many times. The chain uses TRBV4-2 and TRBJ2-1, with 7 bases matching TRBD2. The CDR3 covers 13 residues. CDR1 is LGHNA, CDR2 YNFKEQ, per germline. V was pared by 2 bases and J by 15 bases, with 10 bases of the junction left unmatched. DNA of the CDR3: TGTGCCAGCAGCCAATTAGCGGGTCTGTCCATGTTCTTC. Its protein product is CASSQLAGLSMFF.

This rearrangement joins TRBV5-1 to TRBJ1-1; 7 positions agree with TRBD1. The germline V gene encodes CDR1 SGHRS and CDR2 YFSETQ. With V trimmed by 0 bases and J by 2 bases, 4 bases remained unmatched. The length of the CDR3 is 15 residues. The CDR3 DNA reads TGCGCCAGCAGCTTGGAGGAAGGGGGCAACACTGAAGCTTTCTTT. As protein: CASSLEEGGNTEAFF. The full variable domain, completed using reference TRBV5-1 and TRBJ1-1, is KAGVTQTPRYLIKTRGQQVTLSCSPISGHRSVSWYQQTPGQGLQFLFEYFSETQRNKGNFPGRFSGRQFSNSRSEMNVSTLELGDSALYLCASSLEEGGNTEAFFGQGTRLTVV.

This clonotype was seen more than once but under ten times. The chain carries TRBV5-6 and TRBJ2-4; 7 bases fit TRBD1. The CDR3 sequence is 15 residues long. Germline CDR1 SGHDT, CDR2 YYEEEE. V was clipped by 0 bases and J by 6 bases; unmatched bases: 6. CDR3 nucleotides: TGTGCCAGCAGCTTGGACAGGGGCAGGGGAAACATTCAGTACTTC. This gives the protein CASSLDRGRGNIQYF.

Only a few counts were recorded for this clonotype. CDR3 nucleotides: TGCGCCAGCAGCCACACCGGGACAGGGCTAGGGGAAGAGCAGTACTTC. Its protein is CASSHTGTGLGEEQYF. The rearrangement links TRBV4-1 to TRBJ2-7, with TRBD1 matching 9 bases. This CDR3 is built from 16 residues. CDR1 and CDR2 from the germline V gene are MGHRA and YSYEKL. The V and J ends lost 3 bases and 7 bases, in that order; junction bases with no gene match: 13.

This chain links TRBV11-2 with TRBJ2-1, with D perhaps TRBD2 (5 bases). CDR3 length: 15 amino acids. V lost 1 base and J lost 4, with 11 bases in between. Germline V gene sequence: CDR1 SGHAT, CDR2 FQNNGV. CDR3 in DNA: TGTGCCAGCAGCTTAGCGGGGAGAAATTACAATGAGCAGTTCTTC. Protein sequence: CASSLAGRNYNEQFF.

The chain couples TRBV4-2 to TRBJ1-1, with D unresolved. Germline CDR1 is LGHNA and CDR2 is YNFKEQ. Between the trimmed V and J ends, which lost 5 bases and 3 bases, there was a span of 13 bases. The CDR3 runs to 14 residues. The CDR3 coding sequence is TGTGCCAGCAGCGTCTCACAGCTCGACACTGAAGCTTTCTTT. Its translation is CASSVSQLDTEAFF.

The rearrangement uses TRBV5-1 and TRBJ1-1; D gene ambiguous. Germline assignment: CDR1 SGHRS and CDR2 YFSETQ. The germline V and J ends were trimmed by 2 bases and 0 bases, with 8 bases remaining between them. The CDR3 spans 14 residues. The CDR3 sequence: CASSFLGMNTEAFF. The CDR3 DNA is TGCGCCAGCAGCTTCCTGGGGATGAACACTGAAGCTTTCTTT.

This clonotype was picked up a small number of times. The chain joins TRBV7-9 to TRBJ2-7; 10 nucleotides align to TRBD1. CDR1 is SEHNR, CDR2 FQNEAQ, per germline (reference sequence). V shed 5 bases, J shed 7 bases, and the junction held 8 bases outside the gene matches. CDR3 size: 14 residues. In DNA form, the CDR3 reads TGTGCCAGCAGCGCGGGACAGGGGCTTGAGGAGCAGTACGTC. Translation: CASSAGQGLEEQYV.

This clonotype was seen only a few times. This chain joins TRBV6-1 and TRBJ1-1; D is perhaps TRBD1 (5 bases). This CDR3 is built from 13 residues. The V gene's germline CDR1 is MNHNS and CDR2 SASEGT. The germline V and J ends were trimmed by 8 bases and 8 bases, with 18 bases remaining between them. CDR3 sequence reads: CASWEGLREEAFF. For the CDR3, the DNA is TGTGCCAGCTGGGAGGGGCTTCGAGAAGAAGCTTTCTTT.

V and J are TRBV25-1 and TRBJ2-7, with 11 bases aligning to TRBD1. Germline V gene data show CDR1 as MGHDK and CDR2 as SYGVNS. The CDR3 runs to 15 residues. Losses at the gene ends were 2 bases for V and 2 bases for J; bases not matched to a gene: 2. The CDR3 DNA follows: TGTGCCAGCAGTGAACCGGGACAGGGGGCCTACGAGCAGTACTTC. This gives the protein CASSEPGQGAYEQYF.

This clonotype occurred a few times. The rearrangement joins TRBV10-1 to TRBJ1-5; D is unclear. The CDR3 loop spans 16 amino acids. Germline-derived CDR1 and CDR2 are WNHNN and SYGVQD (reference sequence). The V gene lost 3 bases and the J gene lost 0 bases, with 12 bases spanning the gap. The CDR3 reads CASSDPGSNSNQPQHF. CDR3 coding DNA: TGCGCCAGCAGTGACCCCGGGAGTAATAGCAATCAGCCCCAGCATTTT.

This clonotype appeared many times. CDR3 DNA: TGCAGTGCTCCGCCCCCCCGGGTTCCCTACAATGAGCAGTTCTTC. Residues: CSAPPPRVPYNEQFF. This rearrangement joins TRBV20-1 to TRBJ2-1, with unresolved D. Deletions cut 5 bases from V and 2 bases from J, with 16 bases between. The V gene's germline CDR1 is DFQATT and CDR2 SNEGSKA (reference sequence). The CDR3 consists of 15 residues.

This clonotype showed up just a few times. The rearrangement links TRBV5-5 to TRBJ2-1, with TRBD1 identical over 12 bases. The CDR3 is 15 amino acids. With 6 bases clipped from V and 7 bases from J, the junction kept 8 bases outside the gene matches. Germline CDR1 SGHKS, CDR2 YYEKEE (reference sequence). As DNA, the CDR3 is TGTGCCAGCACAACGGGGACAGGGGGCGGAAATGAGCAGTTCTTC. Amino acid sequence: CASTTGTGGGNEQFF.

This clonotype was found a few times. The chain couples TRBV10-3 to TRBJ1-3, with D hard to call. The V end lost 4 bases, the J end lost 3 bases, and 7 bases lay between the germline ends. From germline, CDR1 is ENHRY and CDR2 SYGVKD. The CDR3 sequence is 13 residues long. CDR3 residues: CAISASGGNTIYF. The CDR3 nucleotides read TGTGCCATCAGTGCGTCGGGTGGAAACACCATATATTTT.

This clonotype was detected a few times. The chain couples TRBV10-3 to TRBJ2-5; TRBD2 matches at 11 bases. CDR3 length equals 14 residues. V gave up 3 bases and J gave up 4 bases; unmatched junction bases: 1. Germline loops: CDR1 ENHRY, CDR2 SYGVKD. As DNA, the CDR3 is TGTGCCATCAGTGACACTAGCGGGGGAGAGACCCAGTACTTC. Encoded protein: CAISDTSGGETQYF.

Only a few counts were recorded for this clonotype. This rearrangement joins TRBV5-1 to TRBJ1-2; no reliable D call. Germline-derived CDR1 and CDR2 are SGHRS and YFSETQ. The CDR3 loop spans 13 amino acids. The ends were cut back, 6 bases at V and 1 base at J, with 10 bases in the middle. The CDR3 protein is CASNSGDNYGYTF. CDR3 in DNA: TGCGCCAGCAACTCAGGAGATAACTATGGCTACACCTTC.

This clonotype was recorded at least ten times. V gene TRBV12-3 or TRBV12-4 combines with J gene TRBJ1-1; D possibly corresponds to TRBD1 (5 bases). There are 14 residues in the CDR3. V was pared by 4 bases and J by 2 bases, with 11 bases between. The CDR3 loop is CASSSSDTNTEAFF. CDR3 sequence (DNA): TGTGCCAGCAGTTCCTCGGACACCAACACTGAAGCTTTCTTT.

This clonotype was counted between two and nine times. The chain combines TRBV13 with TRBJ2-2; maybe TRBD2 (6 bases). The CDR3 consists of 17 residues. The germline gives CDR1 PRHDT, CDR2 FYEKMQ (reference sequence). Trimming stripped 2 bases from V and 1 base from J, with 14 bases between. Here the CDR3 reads CASSLSPLARNTGELFF. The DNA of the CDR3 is TGTGCCAGCAGCTTATCCCCCCTAGCGAGGAACACCGGGGAGCTGTTTTTT.

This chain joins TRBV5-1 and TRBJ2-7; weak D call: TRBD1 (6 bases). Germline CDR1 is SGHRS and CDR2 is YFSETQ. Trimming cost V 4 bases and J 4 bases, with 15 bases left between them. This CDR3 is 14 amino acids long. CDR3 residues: CASSREYRDYEQYV. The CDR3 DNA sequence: TGCGCCAGCAGCCGAGAATACAGGGATTACGAGCAGTACGTC.